Presented here are 22 T cell receptor beta chains from one specimen sequenced in a study of vaccination and CD4 T cells after COVID-19. The antigens these receptors bind are not known. Researchers used the Oncomine TCR Beta short-read assay to sequence DNA from cultured CD4+ T cells. One entry per CDR3 protein results from TCRdb running MiXCR on the PCR reads. This sample yields 9,500 to 15,000 distinct CDR3 sequences, of which 45% to 60% are seen a single time; about 18% belongs to the top ten. Treatment in this sample: approximately 9-day PBMC culture with coronavirus spike peptide pools or control peptides (ViraFEST assay). The sequences come from cultured CD4+ T cells from blood, collected after SARS-CoV-2 vaccination. The source of these receptors is a human donor with COVID-19.

The chain joins TRBV7-2 to TRBJ2-3; 11 positions match TRBD1. This CDR3 region has 16 residues. Looked up from germline, CDR1 is SGHTA and CDR2 is FQGNSA. The V and J ends lost 4 bases and 6 bases, in that order; junction bases with no gene match: 9. CDR3 sequence reads: CASSSGTGGITDTQYF. The CDR3 DNA reads TGTGCCAGCAGCTCCGGGACAGGGGGAATTACGGATACGCAGTATTTT.

V and J are TRBV7-2 and TRBJ2-4; D ambiguous. V was clipped by 5 bases and J by 0 bases, with 5 bases between them. Germline loops: CDR1 SGHTA, CDR2 FQGNSA. This CDR3 region has 13 residues. This CDR3 reads CASSPIAKNIQYF. In DNA form, the CDR3 reads TGTGCCAGCAGCCCGATAGCCAAAAACATTCAGTACTTC. Full variable domain (outside the CDR3, taken from reference TRBV7-2 and TRBJ2-4): GAGVSQSPSNKVTEKGKDVELRCDPISGHTALYWYRQSLGQGLEFLIYFQGNSAPDKSGLPSDRFSAERTGGSVSTLTIQRTQQEDSAVYLCASSPIAKNIQYFGAGTRLSVL.

V gene TRBV7-9 combines with J gene TRBJ2-2; D not resolved. Looked up from germline, CDR1 is SEHNR and CDR2 is FQNEAQ (reference sequence). This CDR3 region has 13 residues. V was shortened by 5 bases and J by 5 bases, with 9 bases between the two germline ends. This CDR3 is CASSPTGTGELFF. The CDR3 nucleotides read TGTGCCAGCAGCCCGACGGGTACCGGGGAGCTGTTTTTT.

The chain has TRBV30 and TRBJ1-1, with D hard to call. The CDR3 has 16 residues. The V end lost 3 bases, the J end lost 0 bases, and 17 bases lay between the germline ends. Germline V gene sequence: CDR1 GTSNPN, CDR2 SVGIG (reference sequence). CDR3 loop: CAWSAGRSTLNTEAFF. The CDR3 nucleotides are TGTGCCTGGAGCGCTGGACGGAGTACCTTGAACACTGAAGCTTTCTTT.

This clonotype is categorized as medium-sized. The rearrangement uses TRBV20-1 and TRBJ1-5, with D perhaps TRBD1 (6 bases). CDR1 and CDR2 (germline): DFQATT, SNEGSKA (reference sequence). The CDR3 is made up of 14 amino acids. Trimming shortened V by 3 bases and J by 3 bases, and 12 bases separated the two germline ends. Here the CDR3 reads CSARATGANQPQHF. The CDR3 region has the DNA TGCAGTGCTAGGGCGACAGGTGCCAATCAGCCCCAGCATTTT.

This chain joins TRBV6-1 and TRBJ1-2; D gene uncertain. V lost 2 bases and J lost 2, with 9 bases in between. CDR3 length: 14 amino acids. Germline CDR1 MNHNS, CDR2 SASEGT. The CDR3 reads CASSEPGSNYGYTF. The CDR3 DNA is TGTGCCAGCAGTGAACCGGGTTCGAACTATGGCTACACCTTC.

The CDR3 DNA reads as TGTGCCAGCAGCCTAAGACAGGGGGGCAATCAGCCCCAGCATTTT. It specifies CASSLRQGGNQPQHF. The chain combines TRBV7-2 with TRBJ1-5, with 9 bases fitting TRBD1. CDR1 is SGHTA and CDR2 is FQGNSA in the germline V gene. The CDR3 is made up of 15 amino acids. After removal of 5 bases from V and 2 bases from J, the junction contained 4 bases not matched to a gene.

DNA for the CDR3: TGCAGTGCCCCGGCCGGGGAGACCCAGTACTTC. It specifies CSAPAGETQYF. The genes are TRBV20-1 and TRBJ2-5; D not certain. CDR1 and CDR2 (germline): DFQATT, SNEGSKA (reference sequence). V was pared by 6 bases and J by 5 bases, with 10 bases between. The CDR3 has 11 amino acids.

V and J are TRBV20-1 and TRBJ2-1; D perhaps matches TRBD2 (6 bases). Germline V lookup: CDR1 DFQATT, CDR2 SNEGSKA (reference sequence). The V gene lost 5 bases and the J gene lost 0 bases, with 8 bases spanning the gap. This CDR3 is 13 amino acids long. This CDR3 reads CSALGGSYNEQFF. The DNA for the CDR3 is TGCAGTGCTCTGGGGGGCTCCTACAATGAGCAGTTCTTC.

This clonotype was seen more than once but under ten times. The rearrangement links TRBV6-1 to TRBJ1-5; D is perhaps TRBD1 (5 bases). V dropped 11 bases and J dropped 7 bases, with 18 bases sitting between them. Germline V lookup: CDR1 MNHNS, CDR2 SASEGT. This CDR3 is 13 amino acids long. CDR3 loop: CARRKGRVQPQHF. The CDR3 DNA sequence: TGTGCCCGCCGGAAGGGGAGGGTGCAGCCCCAGCATTTT.

This chain links TRBV19 with TRBJ1-2, with 8 bases fitting TRBD1. Germline V gene lookup returns CDR1 LNHDA and CDR2 SQIVND (reference sequence). The CDR3 consists of 16 residues. With 1 base clipped from V and 7 bases from J, the junction kept 11 bases outside the gene matches. CDR3 nucleotides: TGTGCCAGTAGTATAGCCCCGGGCGGACAGGGAGGTGGCTACACCTTC. Amino acid sequence: CASSIAPGGQGGGYTF. The whole variable domain, remainder taken from reference TRBV19 and TRBJ1-2, is DGGITQSPKYLFRKEGQNVTLSCEQNLNHDAMYWYRQDPGQGLRLIYYSQIVNDFQKGDIAEGYSVSREKKESFPLTVTSAQKNPTAFYLCASSIAPGGQGGGYTFGSGTRLTVV.

V is TRBV4-2 and J is TRBJ1-1, with 11 bases that match TRBD1. Germline CDR1 LGHNA, CDR2 YNFKEQ. This CDR3 spans 14 amino acids. V lost 4 bases and J lost 10; bases outside the gene matches: 8. This chain's CDR3 is CASSPSRGQGVAFF. The DNA of the CDR3 is TGTGCCAGCAGCCCGAGCCGGGGACAGGGGGTAGCTTTCTTT.

This clonotype appeared a few times. The chain joins TRBV20-1 to TRBJ1-6, with 10 nucleotides matching TRBD1. Unmatched junction bases numbered 9, after V lost 6 bases and J lost 7 bases. The CDR3 loop spans 15 amino acids. Per the germline V gene, CDR1 is DFQATT and CDR2 is SNEGSKA (reference sequence). CDR3 sequence (DNA): TGCAGTGCCAACCCCCCGGGACAGGGGAATTCACCCCTCCACTTT. The encoded protein is CSANPPGQGNSPLHF.

The CDR3 here is CASSPHREMGGYTF. As DNA, the CDR3 is TGTGCCAGCAGCCCGCACAGGGAGATGGGGGGCTACACCTTC. The rearrangement uses TRBV7-2 and TRBJ1-2, with D possibly matching TRBD1 (6 bases). With 5 bases removed from V and 8 bases from J, the gap between germline ends came to 18 bases. This CDR3 region has 14 residues. The germline V gene has CDR1 SGHTA and CDR2 FQGNSA.

Here the CDR3 reads CASSPTARAGGETQYF. The CDR3 DNA sequence: TGTGCCAGCAGCCCAACGGCCAGGGCTGGAGGGGAGACCCAGTACTTC. The chain employs TRBV11-3 and TRBJ2-5; a possible D gene is TRBD2 (6 bases). The V end was cut by 5 bases, the J end by 5 bases, with 21 bases between. This CDR3 comprises 16 residues. Germline CDR1 and CDR2: SGHNT and YENEEA.

CDR3 DNA: TGTGCCAGCAGCTCCACCGACAGCTTGTACACTGAAGCTTTCTTT. Translating gives CASSSTDSLYTEAFF. The gene calls are TRBV7-2 and TRBJ1-1; the D gene is possibly TRBD1 (5 bases). The V end lost 4 bases, the J end lost 3 bases, and 15 bases lay between the germline ends. The CDR3 totals 15 residues. Germline V gene lookup returns CDR1 SGHTA and CDR2 FQGNSA.

The rearrangement uses TRBV6-1 and TRBJ2-7; 7 bases align to TRBD1. Germline V gene lookup returns CDR1 MNHNS and CDR2 SASEGT. This CDR3 spans 13 amino acids. Trimming removed 6 bases from V and 9 bases from J; junction bases left unmatched: 11. The CDR3 DNA is TGTGCCAGCAGCCCCCCCGACAGGGCCGGGCAGTACTTC. Amino acids: CASSPPDRAGQYF.

This clonotype was counted a few times. The rearrangement joins TRBV27 to TRBJ1-5; 7 nucleotides align to TRBD1. V gave up 6 bases and J gave up 11 bases; unmatched junction bases: 10. The germline V gene has CDR1 MNHEY and CDR2 SMNVEV (reference sequence). The CDR3 is 13 amino acids. In nucleotides, the CDR3 is TGTGCCAGCAGCGAGACAGGGACGACGTCCCAGCATTTT. Translating gives CASSETGTTSQHF.

CDR3 nucleotides: TGTGCCAGCAGTGAATTGGAGGAAGCTAACTATGGCTACACCTTC. It codes for CASSELEEANYGYTF. The rearrangement uses TRBV25-1 and TRBJ1-2; no reliable D call. Germline V gene data show CDR1 as MGHDK and CDR2 as SYGVNS. CDR3 length: 15 amino acids. The V end was cut by 1 base, the J end by 0 bases, with 9 bases between.

The chain links TRBV20-1 to TRBJ2-4; D is uncertain. Germline CDR1 reads DFQATT; CDR2 reads SNEGSKA (reference sequence). This CDR3 is 14 amino acids long. Trimming pared 4 bases from V and 0 bases from J, leaving 10 bases between. The CDR3 DNA sequence: TGCAGTGCTACAGACCGCAAAGCCAAAAACATTCAGTACTTC. This translates into CSATDRKAKNIQYF.

The chain is built from TRBV24-1 and TRBJ2-3, with D maybe TRBD2 (6 bases). The CDR3 contains 13 residues. Trimming shortened V by 4 bases and J by 5 bases, and 9 bases separated the two germline ends. CDR1 is KGHDR and CDR2 is SFDVKD in the germline V gene. CDR3 DNA sequence: TGTGCCACCAGTGACCCGGGGGTAGATACGCAGTATTTT. Translation: CATSDPGVDTQYF.

The chain employs TRBV6-5 and TRBJ1-2, with 9 bases lining up with TRBD1. Germline CDR1 reads MNHEY; CDR2 reads SVGAGI. Trimming cost V 2 bases and J 4 bases; bases outside gene matches: 8. This CDR3 is 16 amino acids long. CDR3 protein: CASSYLHPGQGYGYTF. The CDR3 coding sequence is TGTGCCAGCAGTTACCTTCACCCGGGACAGGGCTATGGCTACACCTTC.